The clone carrying this TCR beta chain occurred a few times. The entry originates in a study of T cells after yellow fever vaccination. With 1 base clipped from V and 1 base from J, the junction kept 4 bases outside the gene matches. The CDR3 has 15 residues. Germline V gene lookup returns CDR1 DFQATT and CDR2 SNEGSKA (reference sequence). TCRdb recomputed calls from the 5' RACE reads with MiXCR, one row per CDR3 protein. The profile shows about 350,000 distinct CDR3 sequences, roughly 8% of them singletons. This receptor was obtained from a man aged 18 to 30 who received the YFV17D yellow fever vaccine. The sequencing used PBMCs, collected more than 40 days after the first yellow fever vaccination. V and J are TRBV20-1 and TRBJ1-1; 9 nucleotides align to TRBD1. The CDR3 DNA reads TGCAGTGCTAGAGGTGGGACAGGGCAGAACACTGAAGCTTTCTTT. As protein: CSARGGTGQNTEAFF.